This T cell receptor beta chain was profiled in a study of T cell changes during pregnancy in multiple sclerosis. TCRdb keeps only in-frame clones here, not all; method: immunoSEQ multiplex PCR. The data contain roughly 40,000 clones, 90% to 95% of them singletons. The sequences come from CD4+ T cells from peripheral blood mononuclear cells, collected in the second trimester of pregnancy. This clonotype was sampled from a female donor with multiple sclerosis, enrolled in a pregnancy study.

CDR3 in amino acids: CASSTGQGISQPQHF. For the CDR3, the DNA is TGTGCCAGCAGCACTGGACAGGGGATTAGTCAGCCCCAGCATTTT. The chain couples TRBV7-2 to TRBJ1-5; TRBD1 matches 9 bases. Germline loops: CDR1 SGHTA, CDR2 FQGNSA. V was pared by 5 bases and J by 6 bases, with 8 bases of the junction left unmatched. The CDR3 length is 15 residues.